Shown below are 5 T cell receptor beta chains from a single sample sequenced in a study of early T cells in non-severe SARS-CoV-2 infection (dated by TCRdb to the early 2020s). Library preparation used 5' RACE. The sample was run on a NextSeq 500. The public reads were run again by TCRdb, first through fastp at Q25 and then through MiXCR, and only productive beta chains were kept. Rows are combined by CDR3 protein, so each entry shows the most common genes and DNA. The table for this sample lists roughly 50,000 distinct CDR3 sequences; around 5.2% of them were counted only once. The ten largest account for roughly 4.8% of the sample. Material for sequencing was whole blood. Receptors originate from an adult who was a healthcare worker with PCR-confirmed SARS-CoV-2 infection or an uninfected control (not recorded which).

There are many counts of this clonotype. This sequence joins TRBV12-3 or TRBV12-4 and TRBJ2-2; tentatively, D is TRBD1 or TRBD2 (5 bases each). This CDR3 region has 14 residues. The V end lost 7 bases, the J end lost 4 bases, and 13 bases lay between the germline ends. The CDR3: CASIRDLRTGELFF. CDR3 sequence (DNA): TGTGCCAGCATACGGGACCTCCGCACCGGGGAGCTGTTTTTT.

On this clonotype: This may stem from a read error, because a much larger clone lies one nucleotide away. The rearrangement links TRBV7-6 to TRBJ1-1; TRBD1 aligns across 7 bases. Trimming at V came to 5 bases and at J to 1 base, leaving 7 bases not matched to a gene. The CDR3 length is 15 residues. Germline lookup yields CDR1 SGHVS and CDR2 FNYEAQ. In DNA, the CDR3 is TGTGCCAGCAGCCCGCCCAAGGGGGCGAACACTGAAGCTTTCTTT. Residues: CASSPPKGANTEAFF.

There are many counts of this clonotype. The rearrangement joins TRBV7-2 to TRBJ2-2; D gene ambiguous. This CDR3 is built from 12 residues. CDR1 is SGHTA and CDR2 is FQGNSA in the germline V gene. The V and J ends lost 6 bases and 6 bases respectively, with 8 bases between them. Here the CDR3 reads CASRPTAGELFF. For the CDR3, the DNA is TGTGCCAGCAGGCCCACCGCCGGGGAGCTGTTTTTT.

CDR3 in DNA: TGTGCCAGCAGCTCCCCGGGACAGCAACAAGAGACCCAGTACTTC. It yields the protein CASSSPGQQQETQYF. J is TRBJ2-5 and V is TRBV7-7; TRBD1 aligns across 7 bases. The CDR3 is made up of 15 amino acids. CDR1 is SSHAT, CDR2 FNYEAQ, per germline (reference sequence). V trimming: 4 bases; J trimming: 2 bases; junction bases outside the gene matches: 7. The variable domain in full, with the rest retrieved from reference TRBV7-7 and TRBJ2-5, is GAGVSQSPRYKVTKRGQDVTLRCDPISSHATLYWYQQALGQGPEFLTYFNYEAQPDKSGLPSDRFSAERPEGSISTLTIQRTEQRDSAMYRCASSSPGQQQETQYFGPGTRLLVL.

This clonotype is labeled as medium-sized. The genes are TRBV6-5 and TRBJ2-7; D not certain. Germline CDR1 MNHEY, CDR2 SVGAGI. The CDR3 length is 13 residues. V was shortened by 2 bases and J by 1 base, with 6 bases between the two germline ends. Here the CDR3 DNA reads TGTGCCAGCAGTTACGCACATTCCTACGAGCAGTACTTC. It translates to CASSYAHSYEQYF.